This entry lists 30 T cell receptor beta chains sequenced from one sample in a study of identical twins. TCRdb redid the calling of the 5' RACE reads with MiXCR, one entry per CDR3 protein. The sample lists 510,000 or so distinct CDR3 sequences, roughly 15% occurring once. This sample was shared with a second study, whose subject was yellow fever vaccine responses in identical twins.

What was sequenced was CD4+ T cells sorted from blood. These receptors originate from a woman aged 18-29 years in good health.

This clonotype was seen only a few times. The chain is built from TRBV12-3 or TRBV12-4 and TRBJ2-1, with 8 nucleotides matching TRBD2. The length of the CDR3 is 16 residues. The trim removed 4 bases at V and 7 bases at J, leaving 12 bases unmatched. In DNA form, the CDR3 reads TGTGCCAGCAGTTGGACTAGCCTTTTCCCCTCGAATGAGCAGTTCTTC. Translation: CASSWTSLFPSNEQFF.

The V call is TRBV4-1, the J call TRBJ2-7; maybe TRBD1 (7 bases). V shed 0 bases and J shed 6 bases, with 15 bases lying between them. The CDR3 totals 15 residues. Germline CDR1 and CDR2: MGHRA and YSYEKL. The CDR3 DNA reads TGCGCCAGCAGCCAAGATCATTACAGGGGAGGCGAGCAGTACGTC. The encoded protein is CASSQDHYRGGEQYV.

This sequence joins TRBV5-5 and TRBJ2-1; D is tentatively TRBD1 or TRBD2 (7 bases each). The CDR3 has 14 residues. The ends were cut back, 5 bases at V and 10 bases at J, with 19 bases in the middle. CDR1 SGHKS and CDR2 YYEKEE come from the germline V gene (reference sequence). The CDR3 sequence is CASSFQAGQIEQFF. As DNA, the CDR3 is TGTGCCAGCAGTTTTCAAGCGGGACAGATAGAGCAGTTCTTC.

This clonotype occurred many times. The rearrangement links TRBV5-1 to TRBJ2-3; either TRBD1 or TRBD2 may fit D (5 bases each). Germline V gene sequence: CDR1 SGHRS, CDR2 YFSETQ. The CDR3 is 16 amino acids. Trimming took off 4 bases at V and 3 bases at J, with 18 bases between the two ends. This CDR3 reads CASSPLLGEKTDTQYF. Written as DNA, the CDR3 is TGCGCCAGCAGCCCCCTTCTGGGGGAGAAAACAGATACGCAGTATTTT. The full variable domain, in which reference TRBV5-1 and TRBJ2-3 provide the parts outside the CDR3, is KAGVTQTPRYLIKTRGQQVTLSCSPISGHRSVSWYQQTPGQGLQFLFEYFSETQRNKGNFPGRFSGRQFSNSRSEMNVSTLELGDSALYLCASSPLLGEKTDTQYFGPGTRLTVL.

This clonotype was counted between two and nine times. The chain uses TRBV5-1 and TRBJ2-3; 10 nucleotides match TRBD2. In germline, CDR1 is SGHRS, CDR2 YFSETQ. Trimming removed 4 bases from V and 1 base from J; junction bases left unmatched: 6. CDR3 length: 16 residues. The CDR3 DNA follows: TGCGCCAGCAGCCCAAGCGGGGGGGCTGGCACAGATACGCAGTATTTT. Its translation: CASSPSGGAGTDTQYF.

The chain carries TRBV10-2 and TRBJ1-2; D is undetermined. From germline, CDR1 is WSHSY and CDR2 SAAADI. V was cut by 0 bases and J by 4 bases, with 9 bases left in between. The CDR3 sequence is 14 residues long. DNA of the CDR3: TGCGCCAGCAGTGAGTCGGGCCTGGGCTATGGCTACACCTTC. This translates into CASSESGLGYGYTF.

This clonotype has more than one count but fewer than ten. The genes are TRBV5-1 and TRBJ1-3; weak D call: TRBD1 (5 bases). Germline V gives CDR1 SGHRS, CDR2 YFSETQ. V gave up 4 bases and J gave up 5 bases, with 16 bases separating them. The CDR3 length is 15 residues. CDR3 bases: TGCGCCAGCAGCACCTACTCAGGGCATCGAAACACCATATATTTT. It yields the protein CASSTYSGHRNTIYF.

In its sample, this clonotype was seen a few times. The chain joins TRBV7-2 to TRBJ2-3, with 7 bases that match TRBD2. V gave up 5 bases and J gave up 6 bases; unmatched junction bases: 11. The germline gives CDR1 SGHTA, CDR2 FQGNSA. This CDR3 contains 15 residues. The CDR3 spells CASSDSGSPRDTQYF. For the CDR3, the DNA is TGTGCCAGCAGCGATAGCGGGTCCCCCAGGGATACGCAGTATTTT.

This clonotype was found many times. The genes are TRBV12-3 or TRBV12-4 and TRBJ1-5; 7 positions match TRBD1. The CDR3 covers 14 residues. The V gene end was trimmed by 5 bases and the J gene end by 5 bases; junction bases not matched to a gene: 6. The CDR3 loop reads CASSPLQGDQPQHF. The CDR3 coding sequence is TGTGCCAGCAGTCCCCTGCAGGGGGATCAGCCCCAGCATTTT.

In this sample, this clonotype turned up a few times. V is TRBV28 and J is TRBJ1-5; TRBD1 might be the D (5 bases). Germline V lookup: CDR1 MDHEN, CDR2 SYDVKM. The V end lost 5 bases, the J end lost 6 bases, and 17 bases lay between the germline ends. The CDR3 is 15 residues long. As DNA, the CDR3 is TGTGCCAGCAGTCGCCGTCGGGGCGTCGGTCAGCCCCAGCATTTT. It yields the protein CASSRRRGVGQPQHF.

The table lists this clonotype with a few counts. CDR3 sequence: CASSEPLTSGKQETQYF. CDR3 coding DNA: TGCGCCAGCAGTGAACCCCTGACTAGCGGCAAGCAAGAGACCCAGTACTTC. The V gene is TRBV10-2, the J gene TRBJ2-5; 9 positions match TRBD2. Germline lookup yields CDR1 WSHSY and CDR2 SAAADI. This CDR3 comprises 17 residues. With 3 bases clipped from V and 2 bases from J, the junction kept 10 bases outside the gene matches.

This sequence joins TRBV29-1 and TRBJ2-2, with 7 bases fitting TRBD1. This CDR3 is 14 amino acids long. The germline CDR1 and CDR2 sequences are SQVTM and ANQGSEA. J lost 1 base, V lost 4 bases, and 3 bases had no gene match. In DNA form, the CDR3 reads TGCAGCGTTGGACAGGGATTGAACACCGGGGAGCTGTTTTTT. This gives the protein CSVGQGLNTGELFF.

This CDR3 reads CSAKRGGTEAFF. CDR3 DNA: TGCAGTGCCAAGCGGGGGGGCACTGAAGCTTTCTTT. V gene TRBV20-1 combines with J gene TRBJ1-1, with D possibly being TRBD1 (5 bases). V was pared by 6 bases and J by 4 bases, with 12 bases between. This CDR3 is 12 amino acids long. The germline V gene encodes CDR1 DFQATT and CDR2 SNEGSKA (reference sequence).

The sample holds many counts of this clonotype. The CDR3 protein is CAPGTFHEQYF. In nucleotides, the CDR3 is TGCGCCCCCGGGACATTTCACGAGCAGTACTTC. This chain connects TRBV5-1 to TRBJ2-7, with D maybe TRBD1 (6 bases). The CDR3 sequence is 11 residues long. V lost 10 bases, J lost 5 bases, and 13 bases lay in between. Per the germline V gene, CDR1 is SGHRS and CDR2 is YFSETQ.

Only a few counts were recorded for this clonotype. The J gene is TRBJ2-7, the V gene TRBV20-1, with D perhaps being TRBD1 or TRBD2 (5 bases each). CDR1 is DFQATT and CDR2 is SNEGSKA in the germline V gene (reference sequence). V lost 6 bases and J lost 2, with 17 bases in between. The CDR3 loop spans 14 amino acids. The CDR3 sequence: CSAKDTGTTYEQYF. CDR3 bases: TGCAGTGCCAAAGACACTGGGACCACCTACGAGCAGTACTTC.

The chain carries TRBV20-1 and TRBJ2-3, with TRBD1 matching over 12 bases. The trim removed 3 bases at V and 4 bases at J, leaving 5 bases unmatched. CDR1 DFQATT and CDR2 SNEGSKA come from the germline V gene (reference sequence). The CDR3 sequence is 15 residues long. CDR3 coding DNA: TGCAGTGCTAGTTTGGGACAGGGGGCCGCAGATACGCAGTATTTT. This codes for CSASLGQGAADTQYF.

The chain recombines TRBV5-6 with TRBJ2-7; no reliable D call. The CDR3 has 14 amino acids. CDR1 is SGHDT, CDR2 YYEEEE, per germline. V lost 3 bases and J 3 bases, leaving 13 bases between the germline ends. The CDR3 region is CASSSMGNRYEQYV. The DNA for the CDR3 is TGTGCCAGCAGCTCGATGGGGAATCGCTACGAGCAGTACGTC.

V usage is TRBV7-9 and J usage is TRBJ1-2; D unclear. The CDR3 is 13 residues long. V was cut by 4 bases and J by 4 bases, with 10 bases left in between. Germline V gene sequence: CDR1 SEHNR, CDR2 FQNEAQ (reference sequence). The chain's CDR3 is CASSSAGPYGYTF. CDR3 coding DNA: TGTGCCAGCAGCTCAGCAGGTCCCTATGGCTACACCTTC.

This clonotype was picked up a small number of times. V usage is TRBV7-6 and J usage is TRBJ1-1, with TRBD1 identical over 7 bases. Germline CDR1 reads SGHVS; CDR2 reads FNYEAQ. This CDR3 is built from 16 residues. V lost 5 bases and J lost 0; bases outside the gene matches: 9. The DNA of the CDR3 is TGTGCCAGCAGCCCCCAGCCGGGACAGCTGAACACTGAAGCTTTCTTT. Its translation: CASSPQPGQLNTEAFF.

This clonotype showed up just a few times. This chain connects TRBV20-1 to TRBJ2-5, with 8 bases fitting TRBD2. The trim removed 0 bases at V and 3 bases at J, leaving 3 bases unmatched. Germline values: CDR1 DFQATT, CDR2 SNEGSKA (reference sequence). This CDR3 is 14 amino acids long. The CDR3 region is CSARDGTRKETQYF. The CDR3 nucleotides read TGCAGTGCTAGAGACGGGACTAGAAAAGAGACCCAGTACTTC.

This clonotype has only a few counts. The CDR3, as DNA: TGCAGCGTTGAGTCACTCACAGATACGCAGTATTTT. Protein: CSVESLTDTQYF. This sequence joins TRBV29-1 and TRBJ2-3; D is unclear. The CDR3 extends over 12 amino acids. In germline, CDR1 is SQVTM, CDR2 ANQGSEA. With 3 bases removed from V and 2 bases from J, the gap between germline ends came to 6 bases.

The sample holds many counts of this clonotype. The rearrangement links TRBV4-2 to TRBJ2-3, with 13 bases that match TRBD2. This CDR3 region has 20 residues. The V segment lost 5 bases and the J segment 1 base; nucleotides outside the gene matches: 15. CDR1 and CDR2 from the germline V gene are LGHNA and YNFKEQ. The CDR3 sequence: CASSAGLAGMWGGRTDTQYF. CDR3 bases: TGTGCCAGCAGCGCGGGACTAGCGGGAATGTGGGGGGGACGCACAGATACGCAGTATTTT.

The chain joins TRBV4-1 to TRBJ2-1; D is possibly TRBD1 or TRBD2 (6 bases each). The length of the CDR3 is 18 residues. Germline V CDR1 and CDR2: MGHRA, YSYEKL. V lost 4 bases and J 0 bases, leaving 19 bases between the germline ends. The DNA of the CDR3 is TGCGCCAGCAGCCGGGGGGCGGGCACCCAGAGCTCCTACAATGAGCAGTTCTTC. As protein: CASSRGAGTQSSYNEQFF.

The chain uses TRBV14 and TRBJ2-3; the D is unclear. Trimming pared 3 bases from V and 7 bases from J, leaving 8 bases between. Looked up from germline, CDR1 is SGHDN and CDR2 is FVKESK. The CDR3 has 12 amino acids. The CDR3 sequence is CASSQLSHTQYF. CDR3 nucleotides: TGTGCCAGCAGCCAGTTGTCGCATACGCAGTATTTT.

Worth noting for this clonotype: One end of the junction is discordant with germline, which a read error may explain. For the CDR3, the DNA is TGTGCCAGCTCACCTGTCAGCGGGAACGCCGGGGAGCTGTTTTTT. Residues: CASSPVSGNAGELFF. The rearrangement links TRBV18 to TRBJ2-2, with 7 bases fitting TRBD2. Germline assignment: CDR1 KGHSH and CDR2 LQKENI. There are 15 residues in the CDR3.

This chain connects TRBV6-1 to TRBJ2-1; no definite D call. The germline V gene has CDR1 MNHNS and CDR2 SASEGT. V was clipped by 7 bases and J by 4 bases, with 8 bases between them. This CDR3 comprises 12 residues. The DNA for the CDR3 is TGTGCCAGCATTTTCGAGTACAATGAGCAGTTCTTC. Translation gives CASIFEYNEQFF.

This clonotype was counted at least ten times. The rearrangement links TRBV12-3 or TRBV12-4 to TRBJ1-1; D is perhaps TRBD1 (6 bases). Trimming removed 5 bases at V and 7 bases at J, with 11 bases between. The CDR3 has 12 residues. DNA for the CDR3: TGTGCCAGCAGTCAAAGACAGGTTGAAGCTTTCTTT. The encoded protein is CASSQRQVEAFF.

This chain uses TRBV29-1 with TRBJ2-1, with TRBD2 matching over 10 bases. This CDR3 spans 14 amino acids. With 6 bases clipped from V and 7 bases from J, the junction kept 9 bases outside the gene matches. The germline V gene has CDR1 SQVTM and CDR2 ANQGSEA. This CDR3 reads CSVRAGGVGNEQFF. The CDR3 nucleotides are TGCAGCGTGAGAGCGGGGGGGGTTGGGAATGAGCAGTTCTTC.

This clonotype was seen ten or more times. The chain is built from TRBV24-1 and TRBJ2-2; D tentatively reads TRBD1 or TRBD2 (5 bases each). The V gene lost 5 bases and the J gene lost 7 bases, with 16 bases spanning the gap. The CDR3 runs 15 residues. Germline V gives CDR1 KGHDR, CDR2 SFDVKD. CDR3 in DNA: TGTGCCACCAGTGCCTCGGGGTTTGGGGGCGGGGAGCTGTTTTTT. Protein: CATSASGFGGGELFF.

This chain links TRBV6-1 with TRBJ1-1; D is perhaps TRBD1 (6 bases). Germline loops: CDR1 MNHNS, CDR2 SASEGT. The CDR3 totals 13 residues. Trimming removed 6 bases at V and 4 bases at J, with 12 bases between. This chain's CDR3 is CASSRGWGTEAFF. DNA for the CDR3: TGTGCCAGCAGCAGGGGTTGGGGCACTGAAGCTTTCTTT.